This TCR beta chain was observed in a study of CD8 T cells in ankylosing spondylitis. General study results and limits: Roughly 8 highly homologous variants formed a TCR beta motif that appeared characteristic of ankylosing spondylitis blood. Certain motif variants had earlier been reported in reactive arthritis synovial fluid and blood.

Using its own MiXCR run on the 5' RACE reads, TCRdb lists one record per CDR3 protein. The sample has roughly 400,000 distinct CDR3 sequences; around 24% are singletons. The V gene lost 0 bases and the J gene lost 4 bases, with 11 bases spanning the gap. The CDR3 totals 14 residues. Per germline, CDR1 SGHRS and CDR2 YFSETQ. The table lists this clonotype with many counts. The antigen is undetermined. Sequencing was done on a sample of blood, either unsorted or a sorted T cell fraction (not recorded which). This clonotype originated in a male donor with ankylosing spondylitis. V and J are TRBV5-1 and TRBJ2-7, with D maybe TRBD2 (6 bases). In DNA form, the CDR3 reads TGCGCCAGCAGCTTGGGGAGGGTTCGTTACGAGCAGTACTTC. Residues: CASSLGRVRYEQYF.